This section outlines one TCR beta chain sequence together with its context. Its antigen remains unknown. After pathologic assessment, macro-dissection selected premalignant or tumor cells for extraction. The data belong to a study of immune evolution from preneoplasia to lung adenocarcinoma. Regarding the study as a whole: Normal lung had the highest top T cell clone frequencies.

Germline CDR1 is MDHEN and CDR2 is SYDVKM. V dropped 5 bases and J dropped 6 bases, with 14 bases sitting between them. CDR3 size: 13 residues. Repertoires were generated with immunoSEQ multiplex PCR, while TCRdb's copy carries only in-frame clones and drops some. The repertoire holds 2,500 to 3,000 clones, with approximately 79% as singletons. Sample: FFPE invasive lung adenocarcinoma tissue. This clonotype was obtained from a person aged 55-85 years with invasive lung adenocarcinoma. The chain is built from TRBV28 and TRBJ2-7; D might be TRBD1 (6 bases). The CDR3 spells CASSGQPRPEQYF. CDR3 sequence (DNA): TGTGCCAGCAGTGGACAGCCGAGGCCCGAGCAGTACTTC.